A single sample is the source of the 25 T cell receptor beta chains below, sequenced in a study of cytomegalovirus exposure and HLA in healthy donors. The primer mix had 60 Vbeta and 13 Jbeta primers. Clones were sequenced by immunoSEQ multiplex PCR, and TCRdb holds only the in-frame ones, with some missing. Of about 160,000 clones in the sample, 82% were seen once. The sample consisted of PBMCs. The receptors derive from a girl aged 5-17 years in good health and CMV-seropositive.

The chain uses TRBV7-3 and TRBJ2-4; TRBD1 matches 7 bases. This CDR3 spans 13 amino acids. CDR1 and CDR2 from the germline V gene are SGHTA and FQGTGA. V was clipped by 5 bases and J by 7 bases; unmatched bases: 5. The CDR3 nucleotides read TGTGCCAGCAGCCCGTCCAGGGGGAACATTCAGTACTTC. Translation gives CASSPSRGNIQYF.

V gene TRBV5-6 combines with J gene TRBJ2-3; no clear D. Germline lookup yields CDR1 SGHDT and CDR2 YYEEEE. The V end was cut by 4 bases, the J end by 3 bases, with 15 bases between. CDR3 size: 15 residues. In DNA, the CDR3 is TGTGCCAGCAGCATCAAGGTCCGCGGAACAGATACGCAGTATTTT. Translating it yields CASSIKVRGTDTQYF.

This clone was seen a handful of times. The chain recombines TRBV28 with TRBJ2-1, with a tentative D call TRBD2 (6 bases). Germline CDR1 is MDHEN and CDR2 is SYDVKM. Trimming removed 5 bases at V and 0 bases at J, with 17 bases between. The CDR3 runs 17 residues. The DNA of the CDR3 is TGTGCCAGCAGTACATGGGTAGCGGAGAGCTCCTACAATGAGCAGTTCTTC. It is translated as CASSTWVAESSYNEQFF.

The chain carries TRBV30 and TRBJ2-1, with D tentatively TRBD2 (5 bases). Germline V gene lookup returns CDR1 GTSNPN and CDR2 SVGIG (reference sequence). V was clipped by 0 bases and J by 0 bases, with 9 bases between them. This CDR3 has 15 amino acids. CDR3 DNA: TGTGCCTGGAGTGTAGCGGTTAGCTCCTACAATGAGCAGTTCTTC. It translates to CAWSVAVSSYNEQFF.

V is TRBV10-3 and J is TRBJ2-7; maybe TRBD2 (7 bases). The V and J ends lost 7 bases and 6 bases respectively, with 19 bases between them. CDR1 and CDR2 (germline): ENHRY, SYGVKD. CDR3 length: 14 residues. CDR3 sequence: CAIKKGGPSLEQYF. The CDR3 nucleotides are TGTGCCATCAAGAAGGGGGGGCCTAGCCTCGAGCAGTACTTC.

The chain combines TRBV5-1 with TRBJ2-7; 13 nucleotides match TRBD2. V lost 4 bases and J lost 7; bases outside the gene matches: 11. Germline V CDR1 and CDR2: SGHRS, YFSETQ. This CDR3 has 16 residues. CDR3 coding DNA: TGCGCCAGCAGCATAGGACTAGCGGGGGCTACGGAAGAGCAGTACTTC. Amino acids: CASSIGLAGATEEQYF.

The rearrangement links TRBV30 to TRBJ1-2, with D unclear. Trimming pared 0 bases from V and 7 bases from J, leaving 9 bases between. Germline CDR1 is GTSNPN and CDR2 is SVGIG (reference sequence). The length of the CDR3 is 12 residues. For the CDR3, the DNA is TGTGCCTGGAGTGTACGGGGAAGTGGCTACACCTTC. The encoded protein is CAWSVRGSGYTF.

V and J are TRBV15 and TRBJ2-7; TRBD2 is a possible D gene (5 bases). V was trimmed by 5 bases and J by 6 bases, leaving 14 bases between them. Germline V gene sequence: CDR1 LNHNV, CDR2 YYDKDF (reference sequence). The CDR3 extends over 13 amino acids. CDR3 in DNA: TGTGCCACCAGCTTCCCTAGCTTCAGCGAGCAGTACTTC. Its translation is CATSFPSFSEQYF. Filled out from reference TRBV15 and TRBJ2-7, the complete variable domain reads DAMVIQNPRYQVTQFGKPVTLSCSQTLNHNVMYWYQQKSSQAPKLLFHYYDKDFNNEADTPDNFQSRRPNTSFCFLDIRSPGLGDTAMYLCATSFPSFSEQYFGPGTRLTVT.

The chain employs TRBV19 and TRBJ2-3, with 13 bases fitting TRBD2. The germline V gene has CDR1 LNHDA and CDR2 SQIVND (reference sequence). The CDR3 runs 17 residues. V lost 4 bases to trimming and J lost 2 bases; unmatched junction nucleotides: 6. The CDR3 spells CASSTPGLAGLTDTQYF. The CDR3 DNA follows: TGTGCCAGTAGTACGCCGGGACTAGCGGGACTCACAGATACGCAGTATTTT.

Only a few counts were recorded for this clone. The rearrangement uses TRBV2 and TRBJ2-1; 7 bases line up with TRBD2. V lost 3 bases to trimming and J lost 3 bases; unmatched junction nucleotides: 5. CDR1 and CDR2 from the germline V gene are SNHLY and FYNNEI. CDR3 length: 15 residues. The CDR3 nucleotides are TGTGCCAGCAGTGAGGGGCGGGAGAGCTACAATGAGCAGTTCTTC. This sequence encodes CASSEGRESYNEQFF.

With regard to this clone: At one end the junction does not follow the germline gene, possibly because of a read error. The rearrangement joins TRBV5-4 to TRBJ2-5; D is possibly TRBD1 or TRBD2 (5 bases each). The CDR3 runs to 12 residues. Germline V gene data show CDR1 as SGHNT and CDR2 as YYREEE (reference sequence). The CDR3 loop is CASNLGEETQYF. CDR3 in DNA: TGTGCCAGCAACTTGGGGGAGGAGACCCAGTACTTC. Full variable domain (missing parts from reference TRBV5-4 and TRBJ2-5): ETGVTQSPTHLIKTRGQQVTLRCSSQSGHNTVSWYQQALGQGPQFIFQYYREEENGRGNFPPRFSGLQFPNYSSELNVNALELDDSALYLCASNLGEETQYFGPGTRLLVL.

The V gene is TRBV4-2, the J gene TRBJ2-1; 7 bases are shared with TRBD2. CDR3 length: 13 amino acids. V was clipped by 5 bases and J by 9 bases; unmatched bases: 7. CDR1 LGHNA and CDR2 YNFKEQ come from the germline V gene. CDR3 bases: TGTGCCAGCAGCTCCAGGCGGGGGACTGAGCAGTTCTTC. The encoded protein is CASSSRRGTEQFF.

This clone appeared a single time. The chain joins TRBV27 to TRBJ2-1; 9 nucleotides line up with TRBD1. The CDR3 has 15 residues. Germline lookup yields CDR1 MNHEY and CDR2 SMNVEV (reference sequence). Trimming cost V 6 bases and J 7 bases; bases outside gene matches: 10. The CDR3 nucleotides are TGTGCCAGCAGCTCCGGGACAGGGTACAGTAATGAGCAGTTCTTC. This translates into CASSSGTGYSNEQFF.

The chain joins TRBV7-6 to TRBJ2-7; tentative D call: TRBD2 (5 bases). CDR3 length equals 14 residues. Trimming cost V 5 bases and J 0 bases, with 11 bases left between them. Germline CDR1 and CDR2: SGHVS and FNYEAQ. The CDR3 loop reads CASSQLVSSYEQYF. CDR3 DNA: TGTGCCAGCAGCCAACTAGTAAGCTCCTACGAGCAGTACTTC.

This clone was seen a few times. The V and J genes are TRBV27 and TRBJ2-7, with TRBD1 identical over 7 bases. V was pared by 5 bases and J by 1 base, with 11 bases of the junction left unmatched. Germline loops: CDR1 MNHEY, CDR2 SMNVEV (reference sequence). The CDR3 sequence is 16 residues long. CDR3 region: CASSVRQGPKSYEQYF. DNA for the CDR3: TGTGCCAGCAGTGTAAGACAGGGTCCGAAATCCTACGAGCAGTACTTC.

The gene calls are TRBV27 and TRBJ2-1; the D gene is possibly TRBD1 (5 bases). From germline, CDR1 is MNHEY and CDR2 SMNVEV (reference sequence). CDR3 length: 16 amino acids. V gave up 3 bases and J gave up 0 bases, with 12 bases separating them. In DNA, the CDR3 is TGTGCCAGCAGTTTGGCACAGGATAGCTCCTACAATGAGCAGTTCTTC. Translation: CASSLAQDSSYNEQFF.

The V gene is TRBV7-2, the J gene TRBJ2-7, with D perhaps TRBD2 (6 bases). V was shortened by 1 base and J by 2 bases, with 12 bases between the two germline ends. Per the germline V gene, CDR1 is SGHTA and CDR2 is FQGNSA. CDR3 length: 15 amino acids. The CDR3 DNA sequence: TGTGCCAGCAGCTTAGGGCTAGCGAGGACCTACGAGCAGTACTTC. This translates into CASSLGLARTYEQYF.

The V call is TRBV15, the J call TRBJ2-7; 7 positions match TRBD2. CDR1 LNHNV and CDR2 YYDKDF come from the germline V gene (reference sequence). CDR3 length: 15 amino acids. The V gene end was trimmed by 0 bases and the J gene end by 5 bases; junction bases not matched to a gene: 7. CDR3: CATSRDVGGDHEQYF. The CDR3 coding sequence is TGTGCCACCAGCAGAGATGTGGGAGGGGACCACGAGCAGTACTTC.

DNA for the CDR3: TGCGCCAGCAGCGCCAGACTAGCGGGGTCCCACAATGAGCAGTTCTTC. Protein: CASSARLAGSHNEQFF. This chain uses TRBV5-1 with TRBJ2-1; TRBD2 matches at 11 bases. Trimming cost V 4 bases and J 5 bases; bases outside gene matches: 8. CDR1 is SGHRS and CDR2 is YFSETQ in the germline V gene. The CDR3 length is 16 residues.

The chain joins TRBV4-2 to TRBJ2-4, with TRBD1 matching over 7 bases. CDR3 length: 16 amino acids. Germline V gene lookup returns CDR1 LGHNA and CDR2 YNFKEQ. Losses at the gene ends were 6 bases for V and 3 bases for J; bases not matched to a gene: 11. This CDR3 reads CASSRQGGYVKNIQYF. Here the CDR3 DNA reads TGTGCCAGCAGTCGACAGGGTGGGTATGTCAAAAACATTCAGTACTTC.

The chain has TRBV5-1 and TRBJ2-2; 7 bases fit TRBD2. Germline V CDR1 and CDR2: SGHRS, YFSETQ. Trimming cost V 0 bases and J 1 base; bases outside gene matches: 0. The CDR3 is made up of 15 amino acids. CDR3 DNA sequence: TGCGCCAGCAGCTTGGCGGGGGGGAACACCGGGGAGCTGTTTTTT. Its translation is CASSLAGGNTGELFF. The whole variable domain, remainder taken from reference TRBV5-1 and TRBJ2-2, is KAGVTQTPRYLIKTRGQQVTLSCSPISGHRSVSWYQQTPGQGLQFLFEYFSETQRNKGNFPGRFSGRQFSNSRSEMNVSTLELGDSALYLCASSLAGGNTGELFFGEGSRLTVL.

This clone came up once. The chain combines TRBV19 with TRBJ1-4, with 7 bases identical to TRBD1. Germline V gene sequence: CDR1 LNHDA, CDR2 SQIVND (reference sequence). Trimming took 5 bases from V and 8 from J; bases not matched to a gene: 14. The length of the CDR3 is 16 residues. CDR3 region: CASSPNYRGVREKLFF. DNA for the CDR3: TGTGCCAGTAGTCCAAACTACAGGGGCGTGCGGGAAAAACTGTTTTTT.

The chain links TRBV6-1 to TRBJ2-2; a weak D match, TRBD2 (6 bases). V dropped 9 bases and J dropped 4 bases, with 6 bases sitting between them. The CDR3 spans 11 residues. Germline V gene lookup returns CDR1 MNHNS and CDR2 SASEGT. CDR3 nucleotide sequence: TGTGCCAGTAGCGGCACCGGGGAGCTGTTTTTT. As protein: CASSGTGELFF.

CDR3 protein: CASSPGTGSEQYF. CDR3 sequence (DNA): TGTGCCAGCTCACCGGGGACAGGGTCCGAGCAGTACTTC. V is TRBV18 and J is TRBJ2-7, with 9 nucleotides matching TRBD1. The ends lost 3 bases at V and 6 bases at J; junction bases unmatched: 3. The CDR3 has 13 amino acids. Germline CDR1 is KGHSH and CDR2 is LQKENI.

V is TRBV7-9 and J is TRBJ2-1; 8 nucleotides line up with TRBD2. V dropped 5 bases and J dropped 7; count of bases not matched to a gene: 10. Germline loops: CDR1 SEHNR, CDR2 FQNEAQ (reference sequence). This CDR3 spans 15 amino acids. This CDR3 is CASSHGREERNEQFF. The CDR3 DNA reads as TGTGCCAGCAGCCACGGGCGGGAGGAGAGGAATGAGCAGTTCTTC.